This TCR beta chain comes out of a study of blood T cell repertoires in COVID-19. Study-level information: Samples of COVID-19 (acute and convalescent) were obtained from the United States, Italy and Spain. Sources were T cells, B-cell-depleted T cells, or PBMCs; the material itself was cDNA or gDNA.

How the authors handled the data: Nucleated cell number was recorded as an estimate derived from reference gene primer amplification. Generated by immunoSEQ multiplex PCR, the TCRdb table keeps only in-frame clones and is missing some. The DNA was the basis for D and trimming; V, J and clone size are from that table. The sample lists hundreds of thousands of clones; about 82% were seen once. Germline loops: CDR1 SEHNR, CDR2 FQNEAQ (reference sequence). The CDR3 runs to 17 residues. The trim removed 4 bases at V and 4 bases at J, leaving 7 bases unmatched. The chain combines TRBV7-9 with TRBJ2-1, with TRBD2 matching 13 bases. The sample consisted of peripheral blood. This sequence originates from a woman aged 45-65 years with active or convalescent COVID-19. The CDR3 bases are TGTGCCAGCAGCTCCACCATGGGACTAGCGGGATACAATGAGCAGTTCTTC. Translated, it gives CASSSTMGLAGYNEQFF.